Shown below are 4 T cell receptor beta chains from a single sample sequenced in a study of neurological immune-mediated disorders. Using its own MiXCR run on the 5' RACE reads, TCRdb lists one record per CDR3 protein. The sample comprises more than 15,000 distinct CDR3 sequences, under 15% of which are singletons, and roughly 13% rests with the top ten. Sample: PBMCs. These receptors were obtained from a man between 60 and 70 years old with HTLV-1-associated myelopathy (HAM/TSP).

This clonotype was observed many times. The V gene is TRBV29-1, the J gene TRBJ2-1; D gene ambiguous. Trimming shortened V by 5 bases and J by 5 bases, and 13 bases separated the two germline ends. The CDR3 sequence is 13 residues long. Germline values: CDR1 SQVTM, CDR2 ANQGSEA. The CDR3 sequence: CSVSGFPDNEQFF. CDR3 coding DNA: TGCAGCGTTTCCGGGTTCCCGGACAATGAGCAGTTCTTC.

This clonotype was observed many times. The CDR3 reads CASSGLGVFGEAFF. The CDR3 DNA is TGTGCCAGCAGCGGTCTAGGAGTGTTTGGTGAAGCTTTCTTT. The chain uses TRBV5-8 and TRBJ1-1, with D unclear. The germline V and J ends were trimmed by 4 bases and 7 bases, with 17 bases remaining between them. This CDR3 comprises 14 residues. Germline CDR1 reads SGHTS; CDR2 reads YDEGEE.

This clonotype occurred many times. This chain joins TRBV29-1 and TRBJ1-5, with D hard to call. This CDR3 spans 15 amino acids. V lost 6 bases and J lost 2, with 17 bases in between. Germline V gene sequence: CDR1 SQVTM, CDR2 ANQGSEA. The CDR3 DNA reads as TGCAGCGTCGCGGACGGATTCCTGGGCAATCAGCCCCAGCATTTT. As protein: CSVADGFLGNQPQHF.

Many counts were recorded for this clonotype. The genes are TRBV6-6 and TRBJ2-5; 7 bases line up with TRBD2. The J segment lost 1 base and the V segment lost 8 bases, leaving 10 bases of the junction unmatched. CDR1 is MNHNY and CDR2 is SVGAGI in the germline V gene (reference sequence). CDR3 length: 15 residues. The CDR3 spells CASRSLAGVQETQYF. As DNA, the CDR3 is TGTGCCAGCCGATCCTTGGCGGGGGTCCAAGAGACCCAGTACTTC.